This T cell receptor (beta chain) was identified during a study of neoadjuvant anti-PD-1 for oral cavity cancer. Looking at the study overall: Nivolumab at 3 mg/kg was mostly given biweekly, three to four doses, pre-surgery. Non-progressing patients received a fourth nivolumab dose near day 43, then surgery on days 50-56. General observations from the study: Higher pretreatment blood Treg/Th17 ratios correlated with higher pretreatment blood and lower post-treatment tumor TCRbeta clonality.

Trimming stripped 5 bases from V and 8 bases from J, with 15 bases between. CDR3 length: 13 amino acids. Germline CDR1 SGHVS, CDR2 FQNEAQ. As concerns this clone: Its specificity is not known.

Repertoires were generated with immunoSEQ multiplex PCR, while TCRdb's copy carries only in-frame clones and drops some. Seen here are about 61,000 clones, 65% to 80% observed once, and the top ten hold approximately 2.4%. The specimen was PBMCs, collected before nivolumab (anti-PD-1) treatment. The chain combines TRBV7-8 with TRBJ1-1; perhaps TRBD1 as D (5 bases). The sequence was collected from a person aged 40 to 85 with oral cavity squamous cell carcinoma. The CDR3, as DNA: TGTGCCAGCAGCCACCGAGGCAACAGGGAAGCTTTCTTT. This encodes CASSHRGNREAFF.